This paragraph covers one T cell receptor (beta chain) sequence. This entry comes from a study of monozygotic twins with inflammatory bowel disease. TCRdb re-called the 5' RACE reads and catalogs CDR3 proteins one per entry, DNA excluded. Its table records some 89,000 distinct CDR3 sequences. The receptor comes from a human donor with ulcerative colitis or Crohn's disease, or a healthy co-twin of an affected twin (not recorded which). Sequencing was performed on blood.

The CDR3 protein is CSAPGLYQGGSYEQYF. The rearrangement joins TRBV20-1 to TRBJ2-7; TCRdb's D gene call, TRBD2, goes unchecked for lack of DNA. Per the germline V gene, CDR1 is DFQATT and CDR2 is SNEGSKA (reference sequence). The CDR3 totals 16 residues.